These T cell receptor beta chains were read from a single sample in a study of T cell responses to AZD1222 COVID-19 vaccine. Clones were read by immunoSEQ multiplex PCR, and TCRdb kept only the in-frame ones, dropping some. The data show some 150,000 clones, 88% seen once. The sample in question was peripheral blood, obtained on day 0 of AZD1222 vaccination. Every receptor here comes from an adult in good health. The CDR3 runs from the conserved cysteine through the conserved F or W. A D gene is named only where the DNA matches it firmly. Not every row has a clone size; where given, it reads once, few, many or a size class.

v_call	j_call	d_call	clone_size	cdr3_nt	cdr3_aa
TRBV28	TRBJ2-7	TRBD2	NA	TGTGCCAGCAGTAGTAGCGGGGGCCCTAGAACCTACGAGCAGTACTTC	CASSSSGGPRTYEQYF
TRBV18	TRBJ1-1	NA	NA	TGTGCCAGCTCACCAGAGGCAGCCCCCCGAGGGGCTTTCTTT	CASSPEAAPRGAFF
TRBV7-2	TRBJ1-1	TRBD1	NA	TGTGCCAGCAGCTCATGGACAGGGCGTTCAACTGAAGCTTTCTTT	CASSSWTGRSTEAFF
TRBV24-1	TRBJ1-2	TRBD1	NA	TGTGCCACCAGTGCGGCACAGGGGGATGGCTACACCTTC	CATSAAQGDGYTF
TRBV7-9	TRBJ1-4	NA	NA	TGTGCCAGCAGCTCCGGGGCCCATAATGAAAAACTGTTTTTT	CASSSGAHNEKLFF
TRBV3-1/TRBV3-2	TRBJ2-5	NA	NA	TGTGCCAGCAGCCACCCGCGGGGCCAAGAGACCCAGTACTTC	CASSHPRGQETQYF
TRBV10-3	TRBJ1-1	NA	NA	TGTGCCATCAGCCGAATAGACGCCATGAACACTGAAGCTTTCTTT	CAISRIDAMNTEAFF
TRBV19	TRBJ2-7	NA	NA	TGTGCCAGTAGTATAGGAATTCGGGACGAGCAGTACTTC	CASSIGIRDEQYF
TRBV24-1	TRBJ1-2	NA	NA	TGTGCCACCAGTGTAGGAAGGGCCCCCTATGGCTACACCTTC	CATSVGRAPYGYTF
TRBV14	TRBJ2-7	TRBD2	NA	TGTGCCAGCAGCCCGGGACTAGCGGGGCCCTCCTACGAGCAGTACTTC	CASSPGLAGPSYEQYF
TRBV19	TRBJ1-5	TRBD1	NA	TGTGCCAGTAGTATAGGTCGGGGGACAGGTTTTCGTGGCAATCAGCCCCAGCATTTT	CASSIGRGTGFRGNQPQHF
TRBV4-2	TRBJ1-4	TRBD1	NA	TGTGCCAGCAGCCAAGGGGACAGGGGTAATGAAAAACTGTTTTTT	CASSQGDRGNEKLFF
TRBV7-9	TRBJ1-2	NA	once	TGTGCCAGCAGCTTAGGGTCGGTAAGGGATGGCTACACCTTC	CASSLGSVRDGYTF
TRBV5-4	TRBJ1-1	TRBD1	NA	TGTGCCAGCAGCTCTCTTAGACAGGGGGACACTGAAGCTTTCTTT	CASSSLRQGDTEAFF
TRBV4-1	TRBJ2-3	TRBD2	NA	TGCGCCAGCAGCCAACCCGGGACTAGCGGAACAGATACGCAGTATTTT	CASSQPGTSGTDTQYF
TRBV4-1	TRBJ1-5	NA	few	TGCGCCAGCAGCCCACCGGGACACCGAGGGGCACGGCATTTT	CASSPPGHRGARHF
TRBV7-9	TRBJ1-2	NA	NA	TGTGCCAGCAGCCCCAGAGTCGGTGGCTACACCTTC	CASSPRVGGYTF
TRBV7-9	TRBJ2-6	NA	NA	TGTGCCAGCAGCTTAAGGTCCTCTGGGGCCAACGTCCTGACTTTC	CASSLRSSGANVLTF
TRBV7-8	TRBJ1-2	NA	once	TGTGCCAGCAGCTTTACCCCGGGGACCTACTATGGCTACACCTTC	CASSFTPGTYYGYTF
TRBV11-2	TRBJ1-1	NA	NA	TGTGCCAGCAGCCTCGAGTTGACTGAAGCTTTCTTT	CASSLELTEAFF
TRBV11-2	TRBJ1-1	NA	NA	TGTGCCAGCAGCTTATTGGGGGGGGTAATGAACACTGAAGCTTTCTTT	CASSLLGGVMNTEAFF
TRBV2	TRBJ2-2	TRBD1	NA	TGTGCCAGCAGTGACAGGGGGCAAGGGGAGCTGTTTTTT	CASSDRGQGELFF
TRBV11-2	TRBJ1-6	NA	NA	TGTGCCAGCAGCTTAAGAGGGGATAGTCGGTCACCCCTCCACTTT	CASSLRGDSRSPLHF
TRBV5-4	TRBJ2-1	NA	NA	TGTGCCAGCAGCCCTGGCTCCTACAATGAGCAGTTCTTC	CASSPGSYNEQFF
TRBV28	TRBJ1-5	TRBD1	NA	TGTGCCAGCAGGGGACAGGAGATAAAGCCCCAGCATTTT	CASRGQEIKPQHF